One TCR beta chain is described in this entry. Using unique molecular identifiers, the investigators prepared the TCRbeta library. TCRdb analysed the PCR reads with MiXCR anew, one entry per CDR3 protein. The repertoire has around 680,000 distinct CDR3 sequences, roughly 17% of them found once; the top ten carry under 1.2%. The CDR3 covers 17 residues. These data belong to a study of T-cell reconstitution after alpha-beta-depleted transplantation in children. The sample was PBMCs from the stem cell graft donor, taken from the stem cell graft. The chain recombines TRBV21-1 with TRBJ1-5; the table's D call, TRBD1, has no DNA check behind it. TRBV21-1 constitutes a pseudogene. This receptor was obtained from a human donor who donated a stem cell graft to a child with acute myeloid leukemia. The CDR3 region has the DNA TGTGCCAGCAGCAGACGGGACAGAACCGATAGCAATCAGCCCCAGCATTTT. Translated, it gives CASSRRDRTDSNQPQHF.